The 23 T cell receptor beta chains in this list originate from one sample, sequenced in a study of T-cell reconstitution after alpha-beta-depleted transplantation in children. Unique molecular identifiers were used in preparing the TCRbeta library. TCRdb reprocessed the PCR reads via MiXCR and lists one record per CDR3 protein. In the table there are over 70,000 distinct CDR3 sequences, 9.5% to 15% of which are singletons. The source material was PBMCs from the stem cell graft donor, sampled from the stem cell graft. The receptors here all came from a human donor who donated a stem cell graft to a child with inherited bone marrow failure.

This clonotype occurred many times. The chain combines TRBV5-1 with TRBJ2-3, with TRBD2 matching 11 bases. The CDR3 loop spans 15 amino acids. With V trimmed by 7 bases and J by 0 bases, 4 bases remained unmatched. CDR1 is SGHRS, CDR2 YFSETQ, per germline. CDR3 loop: CASSTSGASTDTQYF. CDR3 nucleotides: TGCGCCAGCTCGACTAGCGGGGCTAGCACAGATACGCAGTATTTT.

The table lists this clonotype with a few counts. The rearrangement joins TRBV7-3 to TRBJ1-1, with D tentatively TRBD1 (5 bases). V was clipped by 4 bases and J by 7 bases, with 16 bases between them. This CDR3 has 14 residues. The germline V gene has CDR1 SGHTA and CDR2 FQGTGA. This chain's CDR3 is CASSSGGTPGEAFF. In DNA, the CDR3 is TGTGCCAGCAGCTCAGGAGGGACCCCTGGTGAAGCTTTCTTT.

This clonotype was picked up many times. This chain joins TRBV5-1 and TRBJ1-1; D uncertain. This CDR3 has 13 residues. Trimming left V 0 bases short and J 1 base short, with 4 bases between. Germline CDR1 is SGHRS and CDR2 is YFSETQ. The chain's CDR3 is CASSLATNTEAFF. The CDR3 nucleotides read TGCGCCAGCAGCTTGGCGACGAACACTGAAGCTTTCTTT. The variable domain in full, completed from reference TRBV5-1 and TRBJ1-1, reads KAGVTQTPRYLIKTRGQQVTLSCSPISGHRSVSWYQQTPGQGLQFLFEYFSETQRNKGNFPGRFSGRQFSNSRSEMNVSTLELGDSALYLCASSLATNTEAFFGQGTRLTVV.

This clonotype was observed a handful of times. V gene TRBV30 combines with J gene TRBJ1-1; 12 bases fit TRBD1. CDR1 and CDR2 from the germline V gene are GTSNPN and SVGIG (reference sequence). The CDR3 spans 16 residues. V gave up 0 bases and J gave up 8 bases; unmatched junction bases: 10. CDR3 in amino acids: CAWSVHPGTGGREAFF. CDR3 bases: TGTGCCTGGAGTGTACATCCCGGGACAGGGGGCCGGGAAGCTTTCTTT.

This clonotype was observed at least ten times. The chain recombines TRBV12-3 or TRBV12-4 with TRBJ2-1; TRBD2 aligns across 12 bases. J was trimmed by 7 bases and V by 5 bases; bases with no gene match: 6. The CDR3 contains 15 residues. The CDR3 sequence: CASSPRLAGDNEQFF. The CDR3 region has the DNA TGTGCCAGCAGTCCGCGACTAGCGGGAGATAATGAGCAGTTCTTC.

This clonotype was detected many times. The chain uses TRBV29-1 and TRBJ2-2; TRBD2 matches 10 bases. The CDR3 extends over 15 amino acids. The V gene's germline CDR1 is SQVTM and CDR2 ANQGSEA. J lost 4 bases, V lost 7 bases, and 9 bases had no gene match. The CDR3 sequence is CSAAGVAGGTGELFF. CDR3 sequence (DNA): TGCAGCGCCGCCGGGGTAGCGGGAGGCACCGGGGAGCTGTTTTTT.

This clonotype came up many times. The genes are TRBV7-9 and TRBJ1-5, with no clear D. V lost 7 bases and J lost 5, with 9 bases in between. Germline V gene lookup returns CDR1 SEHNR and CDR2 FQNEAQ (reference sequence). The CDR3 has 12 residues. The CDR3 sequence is CASTTNHQPQHF. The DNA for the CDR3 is TGTGCCAGCACCACGAATCATCAGCCCCAGCATTTT.

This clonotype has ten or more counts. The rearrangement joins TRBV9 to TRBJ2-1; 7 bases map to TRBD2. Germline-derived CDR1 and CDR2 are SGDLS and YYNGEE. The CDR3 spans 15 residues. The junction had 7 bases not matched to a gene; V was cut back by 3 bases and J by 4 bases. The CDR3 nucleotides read TGTGCCAGCAGCGCTAGCGGCGGGGGATACAATGAGCAGTTCTTC. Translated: CASSASGGGYNEQFF. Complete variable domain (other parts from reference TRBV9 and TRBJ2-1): DSGVTQTPKHLITATGQRVTLRCSPRSGDLSVYWYQQSLDQGLQFLIQYYNGEERAKGNILERFSAQQFPDLHSELNLSSLELGDSALYFCASSASGGGYNEQFFGPGTRLTVL.

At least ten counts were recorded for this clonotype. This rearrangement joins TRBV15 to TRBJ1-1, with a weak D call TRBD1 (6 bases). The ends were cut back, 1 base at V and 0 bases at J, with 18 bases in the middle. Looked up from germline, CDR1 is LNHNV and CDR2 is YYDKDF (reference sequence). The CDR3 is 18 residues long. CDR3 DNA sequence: TGTGCCACCAGCAGAGGTTTAACAGGGCGCCTAATGAACACTGAAGCTTTCTTT. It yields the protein CATSRGLTGRLMNTEAFF.

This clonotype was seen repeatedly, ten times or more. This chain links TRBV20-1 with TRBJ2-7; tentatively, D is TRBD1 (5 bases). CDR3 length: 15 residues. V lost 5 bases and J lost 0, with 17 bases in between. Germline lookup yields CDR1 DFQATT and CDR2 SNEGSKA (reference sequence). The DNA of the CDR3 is TGCAGTGCTTGCTCGCAGGGAACTCCCTCCTACGAGCAGTACTTC. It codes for CSACSQGTPSYEQYF.

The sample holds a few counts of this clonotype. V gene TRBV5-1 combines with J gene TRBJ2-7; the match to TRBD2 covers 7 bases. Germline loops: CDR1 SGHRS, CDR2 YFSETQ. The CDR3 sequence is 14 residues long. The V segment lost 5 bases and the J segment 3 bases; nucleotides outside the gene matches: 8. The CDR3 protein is CASRRESGNYEQYF. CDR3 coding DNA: TGCGCCAGCAGAAGGGAGAGCGGGAACTACGAGCAGTACTTC.

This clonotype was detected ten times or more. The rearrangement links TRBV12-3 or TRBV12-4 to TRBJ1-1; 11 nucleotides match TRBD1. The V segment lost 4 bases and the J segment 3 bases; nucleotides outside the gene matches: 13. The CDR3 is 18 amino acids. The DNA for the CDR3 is TGTGCCAGCAGTTCACGACGAGAGGACAGGGGGCCGTACACTGAAGCTTTCTTT. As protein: CASSSRREDRGPYTEAFF.

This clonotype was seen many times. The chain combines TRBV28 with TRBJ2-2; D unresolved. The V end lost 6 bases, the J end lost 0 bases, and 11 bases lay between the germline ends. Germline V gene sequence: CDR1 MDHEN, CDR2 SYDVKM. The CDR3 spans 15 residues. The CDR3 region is CASSPPVANTGELFF. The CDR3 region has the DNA TGTGCCAGCAGCCCTCCGGTAGCGAACACCGGGGAGCTGTTTTTT. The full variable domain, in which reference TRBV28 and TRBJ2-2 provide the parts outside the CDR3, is DVKVTQSSRYLVKRTGEKVFLECVQDMDHENMFWYRQDPGLGLRLIYFSYDVKMKEKGDIPEGYSVSREKKERFSLILESASTNQTSMYLCASSPPVANTGELFFGEGSRLTVL.

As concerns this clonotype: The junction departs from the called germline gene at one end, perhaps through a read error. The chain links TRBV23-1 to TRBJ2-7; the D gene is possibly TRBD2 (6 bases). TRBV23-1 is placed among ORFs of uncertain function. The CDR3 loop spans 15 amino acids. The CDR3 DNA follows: TGCGCCGGCAGCCATATAGGGGACTGCCCCTACGAGCAGTACTTC. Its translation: CAGSHIGDCPYEQYF.

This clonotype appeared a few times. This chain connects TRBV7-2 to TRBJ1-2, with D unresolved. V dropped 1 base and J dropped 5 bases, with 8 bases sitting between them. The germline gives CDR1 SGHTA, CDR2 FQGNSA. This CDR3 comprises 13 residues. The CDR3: CASSLGTDYGYTF. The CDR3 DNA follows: TGTGCCAGCAGCTTAGGGACGGATTATGGCTACACCTTC.

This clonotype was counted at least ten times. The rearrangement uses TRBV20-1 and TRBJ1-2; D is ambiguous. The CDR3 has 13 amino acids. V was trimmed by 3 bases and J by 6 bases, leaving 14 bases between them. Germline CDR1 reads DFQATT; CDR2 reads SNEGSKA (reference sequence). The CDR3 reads CSARVGPLDGYTF. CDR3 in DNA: TGCAGTGCTAGGGTAGGGCCCCTCGATGGCTACACCTTC.

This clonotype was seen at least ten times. The CDR3 spells CASSLPSGRSSYEQYF. CDR3 coding DNA: TGCGCCAGCAGCTTGCCTAGCGGAAGGAGCTCCTACGAGCAGTACTTC. The genes are TRBV5-1 and TRBJ2-7; 7 bases are a match to TRBD2. V was clipped by 1 base and J by 0 bases; unmatched bases: 7. This CDR3 region has 16 residues. Germline CDR1 and CDR2: SGHRS and YFSETQ. The full variable domain, rest sourced from reference TRBV5-1 and TRBJ2-7, is KAGVTQTPRYLIKTRGQQVTLSCSPISGHRSVSWYQQTPGQGLQFLFEYFSETQRNKGNFPGRFSGRQFSNSRSEMNVSTLELGDSALYLCASSLPSGRSSYEQYFGPGTRLTVT.

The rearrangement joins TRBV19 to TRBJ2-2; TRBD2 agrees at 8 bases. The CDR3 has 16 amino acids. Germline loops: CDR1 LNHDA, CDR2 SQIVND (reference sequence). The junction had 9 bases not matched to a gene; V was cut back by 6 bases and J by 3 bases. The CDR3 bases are TGTGCCAGTAGGGGGGGACTAGAGCATTACACCGGGGAGCTGTTTTTT. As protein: CASRGGLEHYTGELFF.

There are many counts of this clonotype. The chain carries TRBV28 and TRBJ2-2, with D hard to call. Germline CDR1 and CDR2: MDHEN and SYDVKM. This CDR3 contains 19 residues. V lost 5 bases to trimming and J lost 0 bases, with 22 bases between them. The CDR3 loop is CASSRIPRRTDANTGELFF. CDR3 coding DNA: TGTGCCAGCAGTCGGATTCCAAGACGGACCGACGCGAACACCGGGGAGCTGTTTTTT. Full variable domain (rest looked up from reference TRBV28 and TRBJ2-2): DVKVTQSSRYLVKRTGEKVFLECVQDMDHENMFWYRQDPGLGLRLIYFSYDVKMKEKGDIPEGYSVSREKKERFSLILESASTNQTSMYLCASSRIPRRTDANTGELFFGEGSRLTVL.

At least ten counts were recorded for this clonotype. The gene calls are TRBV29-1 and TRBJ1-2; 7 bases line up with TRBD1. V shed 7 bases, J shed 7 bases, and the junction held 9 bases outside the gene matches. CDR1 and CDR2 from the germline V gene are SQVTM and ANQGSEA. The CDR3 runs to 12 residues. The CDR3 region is CSASPGGGGYTF. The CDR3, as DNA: TGCAGCGCCTCGCCAGGGGGTGGTGGCTACACCTTC.

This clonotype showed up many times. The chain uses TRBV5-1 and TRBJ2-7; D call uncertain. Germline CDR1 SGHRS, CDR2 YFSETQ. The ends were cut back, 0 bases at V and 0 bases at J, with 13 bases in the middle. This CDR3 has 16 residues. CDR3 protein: CASSLVSTEYSYEQYF. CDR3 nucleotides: TGCGCCAGCAGCTTGGTTTCGACCGAATACTCCTACGAGCAGTACTTC.

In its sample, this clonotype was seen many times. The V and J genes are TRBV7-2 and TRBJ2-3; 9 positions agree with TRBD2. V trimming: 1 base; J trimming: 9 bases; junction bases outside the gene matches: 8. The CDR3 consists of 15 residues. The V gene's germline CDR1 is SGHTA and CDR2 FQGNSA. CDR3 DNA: TGTGCCAGCAGCTTAGTAGCGGGGGCCCGTGGGACGCAGTATTTT. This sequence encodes CASSLVAGARGTQYF.

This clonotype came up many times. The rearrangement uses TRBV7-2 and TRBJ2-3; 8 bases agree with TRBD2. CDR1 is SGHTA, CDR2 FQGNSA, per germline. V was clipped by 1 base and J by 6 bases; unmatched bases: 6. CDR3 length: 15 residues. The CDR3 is CASSLVRGGSDTQYF. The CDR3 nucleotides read TGTGCCAGCAGCTTAGTACGGGGGGGAAGCGATACGCAGTATTTT.